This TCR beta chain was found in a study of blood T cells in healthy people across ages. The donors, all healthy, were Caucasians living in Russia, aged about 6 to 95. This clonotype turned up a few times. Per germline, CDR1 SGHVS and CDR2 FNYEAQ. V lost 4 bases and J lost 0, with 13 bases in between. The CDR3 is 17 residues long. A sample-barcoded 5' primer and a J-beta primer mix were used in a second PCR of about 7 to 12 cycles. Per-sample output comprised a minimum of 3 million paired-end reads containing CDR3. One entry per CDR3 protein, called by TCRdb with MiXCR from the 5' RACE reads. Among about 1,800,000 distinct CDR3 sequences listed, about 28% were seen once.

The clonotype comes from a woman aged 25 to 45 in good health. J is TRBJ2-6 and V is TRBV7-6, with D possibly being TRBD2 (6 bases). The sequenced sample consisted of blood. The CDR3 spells CASSSLAGFSGANVLTF. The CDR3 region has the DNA TGTGCCAGCAGCTCCCTTGCGGGGTTCTCTGGGGCCAACGTCCTGACTTTC.